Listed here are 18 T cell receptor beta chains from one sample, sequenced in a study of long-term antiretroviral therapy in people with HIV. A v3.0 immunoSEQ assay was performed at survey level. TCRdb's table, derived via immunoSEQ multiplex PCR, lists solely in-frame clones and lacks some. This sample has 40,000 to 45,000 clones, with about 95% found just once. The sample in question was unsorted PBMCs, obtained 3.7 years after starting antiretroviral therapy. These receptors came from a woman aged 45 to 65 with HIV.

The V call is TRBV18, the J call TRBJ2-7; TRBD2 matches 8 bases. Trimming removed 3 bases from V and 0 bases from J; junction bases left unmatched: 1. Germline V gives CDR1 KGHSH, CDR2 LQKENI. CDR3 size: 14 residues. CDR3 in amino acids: CASSPGLVSYEQYF. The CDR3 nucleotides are TGTGCCAGCTCACCGGGACTAGTCTCCTACGAGCAGTACTTC.

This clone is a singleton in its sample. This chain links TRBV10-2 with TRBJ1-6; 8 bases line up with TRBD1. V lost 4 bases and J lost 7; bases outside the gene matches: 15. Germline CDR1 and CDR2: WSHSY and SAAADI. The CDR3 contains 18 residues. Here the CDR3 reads CASSGTGQGRASNSPLHF. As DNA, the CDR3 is TGCGCCAGCAGTGGGACTGGACAGGGCAGAGCATCGAATTCACCCCTCCACTTT.

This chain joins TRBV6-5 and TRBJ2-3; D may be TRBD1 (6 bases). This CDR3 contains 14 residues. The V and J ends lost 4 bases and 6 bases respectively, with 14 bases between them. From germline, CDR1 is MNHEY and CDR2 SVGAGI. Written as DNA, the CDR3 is TGTGCCAGCAGTTGGGGGCCACAGGAGGATACGCAGTATTTT. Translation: CASSWGPQEDTQYF.

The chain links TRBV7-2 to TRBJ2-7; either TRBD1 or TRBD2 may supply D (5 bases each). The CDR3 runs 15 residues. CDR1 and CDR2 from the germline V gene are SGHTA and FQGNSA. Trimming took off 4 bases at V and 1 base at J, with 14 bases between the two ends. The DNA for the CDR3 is TGTGCCAGCAGCTCGACGGGACCGGATTCCTACGAGCAGTACTTC. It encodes CASSSTGPDSYEQYF.

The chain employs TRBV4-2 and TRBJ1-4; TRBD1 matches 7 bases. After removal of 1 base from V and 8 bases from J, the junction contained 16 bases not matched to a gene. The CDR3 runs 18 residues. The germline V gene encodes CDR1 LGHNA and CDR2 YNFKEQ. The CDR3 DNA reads TGTGCCAGCAGCCAAGGCATAAAGGACGACAGGGTGGACGAAAAACTGTTTTTT. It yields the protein CASSQGIKDDRVDEKLFF.

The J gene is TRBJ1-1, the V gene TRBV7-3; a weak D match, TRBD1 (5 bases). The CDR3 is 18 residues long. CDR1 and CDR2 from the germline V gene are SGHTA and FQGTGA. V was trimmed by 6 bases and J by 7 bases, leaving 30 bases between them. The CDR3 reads CASRISQDKASRDSEAFF. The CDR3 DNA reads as TGTGCCAGCAGGATATCCCAGGACAAAGCGAGTCGGGATAGTGAAGCTTTCTTT.

DNA of the CDR3: TGCAGCGTCCTCACGCAGGGGGCGCGGGGCTCCTACGAGCAGTACTTC. Protein product: CSVLTQGARGSYEQYF. This chain links TRBV29-1 with TRBJ2-7; 8 bases align to TRBD1. Germline values: CDR1 SQVTM, CDR2 ANQGSEA. The CDR3 contains 16 residues. V lost 6 bases to trimming and J lost 0 bases; unmatched junction nucleotides: 13.

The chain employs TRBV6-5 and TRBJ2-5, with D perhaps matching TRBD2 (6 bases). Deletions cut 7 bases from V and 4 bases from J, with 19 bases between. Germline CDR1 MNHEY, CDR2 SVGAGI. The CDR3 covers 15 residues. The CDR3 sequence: CASKAPGLGIETQYF. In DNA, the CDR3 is TGTGCCAGCAAGGCTCCGGGACTGGGTATAGAGACCCAGTACTTC.

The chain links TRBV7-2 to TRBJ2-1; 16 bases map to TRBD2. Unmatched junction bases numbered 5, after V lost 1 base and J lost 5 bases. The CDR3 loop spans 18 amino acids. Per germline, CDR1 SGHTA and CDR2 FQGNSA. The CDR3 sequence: CASSLGRGLAGGNNEQFF. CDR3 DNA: TGTGCCAGCAGCTTAGGGAGGGGACTAGCGGGGGGGAACAATGAGCAGTTCTTC.

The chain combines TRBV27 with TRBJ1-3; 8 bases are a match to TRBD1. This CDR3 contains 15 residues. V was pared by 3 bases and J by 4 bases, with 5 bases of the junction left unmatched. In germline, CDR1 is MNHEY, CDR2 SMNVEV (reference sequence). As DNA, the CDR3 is TGTGCCAGCAGTTTGACAGGGGTTTCAGGAAACACCATATATTTT. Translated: CASSLTGVSGNTIYF.

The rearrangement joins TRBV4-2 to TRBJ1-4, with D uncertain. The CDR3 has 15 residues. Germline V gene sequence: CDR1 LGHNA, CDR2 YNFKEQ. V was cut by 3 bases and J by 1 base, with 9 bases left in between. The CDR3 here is CASSQEGGTNEKLFF. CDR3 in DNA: TGTGCCAGCAGCCAGGAGGGAGGAACTAATGAAAAACTGTTTTTT.

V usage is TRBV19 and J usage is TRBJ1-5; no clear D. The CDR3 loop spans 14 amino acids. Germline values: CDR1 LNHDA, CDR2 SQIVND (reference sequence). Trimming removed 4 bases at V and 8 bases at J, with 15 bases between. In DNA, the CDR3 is TGTGCCAGTAGTACCCATGAGGGAAACGAGCCCCAGCATTTT. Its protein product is CASSTHEGNEPQHF. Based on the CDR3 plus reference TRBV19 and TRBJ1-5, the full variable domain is DGGITQSPKYLFRKEGQNVTLSCEQNLNHDAMYWYRQDPGQGLRLIYYSQIVNDFQKGDIAEGYSVSREKKESFPLTVTSAQKNPTAFYLCASSTHEGNEPQHFGDGTRLSIL.

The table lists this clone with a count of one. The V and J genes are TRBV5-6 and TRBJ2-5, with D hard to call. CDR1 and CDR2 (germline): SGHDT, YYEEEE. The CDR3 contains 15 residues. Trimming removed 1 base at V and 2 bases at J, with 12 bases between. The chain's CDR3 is CASSLLALGQETQYF. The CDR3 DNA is TGTGCCAGCAGCTTGTTAGCCCTGGGGCAAGAGACCCAGTACTTC.

In DNA form, the CDR3 reads TGTGCCAGCAGATGGACAGGGGAGCGTAGTGGCTACACCTTC. Its protein is CASRWTGERSGYTF. This chain links TRBV6-1 with TRBJ1-2; 9 bases fit TRBD1. CDR3 size: 14 residues. Germline values: CDR1 MNHNS, CDR2 SASEGT. Losses at the gene ends were 6 bases for V and 7 bases for J; bases not matched to a gene: 9.

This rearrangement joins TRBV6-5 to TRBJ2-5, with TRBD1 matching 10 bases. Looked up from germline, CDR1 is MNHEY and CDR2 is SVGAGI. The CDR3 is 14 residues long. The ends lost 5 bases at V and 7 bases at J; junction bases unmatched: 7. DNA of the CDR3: TGTGCCAGCAGTGAGGGACAGGGGTACGGGACCCAGTACTTC. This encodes CASSEGQGYGTQYF.

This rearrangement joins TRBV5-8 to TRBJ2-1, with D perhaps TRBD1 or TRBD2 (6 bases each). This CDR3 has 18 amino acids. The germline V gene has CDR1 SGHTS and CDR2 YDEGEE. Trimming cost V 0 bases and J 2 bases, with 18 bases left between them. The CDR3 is CASSLGKGGGGTYNEQFF. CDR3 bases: TGTGCCAGCAGCTTGGGAAAGGGGGGTGGTGGGACCTACAATGAGCAGTTCTTC. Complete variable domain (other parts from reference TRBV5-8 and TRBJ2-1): EAGVTQSPTHLIKTRGQQATLRCSPISGHTSVYWYQQALGLGLQFLLWYDEGEERNRGNFPPRFSGRQFPNYSSELNVNALELEDSALYLCASSLGKGGGGTYNEQFFGPGTRLTVL.

The chain's CDR3 is CASSPEGTESNYGYTF. The CDR3, as DNA: TGCGCCAGCAGTCCCGAGGGGACAGAATCTAACTATGGCTACACCTTC. This chain links TRBV4-1 with TRBJ1-2; 7 positions match TRBD1. This CDR3 comprises 16 residues. Germline V CDR1 and CDR2: MGHRA, YSYEKL. V trimming: 6 bases; J trimming: 0 bases; junction bases outside the gene matches: 10.

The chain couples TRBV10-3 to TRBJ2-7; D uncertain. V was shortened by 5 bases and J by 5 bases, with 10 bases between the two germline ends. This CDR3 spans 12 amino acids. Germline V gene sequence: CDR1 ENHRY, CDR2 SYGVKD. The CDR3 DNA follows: TGTGCCATCAGTCGATGGACGGACGAGCAGTACTTC. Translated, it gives CAISRWTDEQYF.